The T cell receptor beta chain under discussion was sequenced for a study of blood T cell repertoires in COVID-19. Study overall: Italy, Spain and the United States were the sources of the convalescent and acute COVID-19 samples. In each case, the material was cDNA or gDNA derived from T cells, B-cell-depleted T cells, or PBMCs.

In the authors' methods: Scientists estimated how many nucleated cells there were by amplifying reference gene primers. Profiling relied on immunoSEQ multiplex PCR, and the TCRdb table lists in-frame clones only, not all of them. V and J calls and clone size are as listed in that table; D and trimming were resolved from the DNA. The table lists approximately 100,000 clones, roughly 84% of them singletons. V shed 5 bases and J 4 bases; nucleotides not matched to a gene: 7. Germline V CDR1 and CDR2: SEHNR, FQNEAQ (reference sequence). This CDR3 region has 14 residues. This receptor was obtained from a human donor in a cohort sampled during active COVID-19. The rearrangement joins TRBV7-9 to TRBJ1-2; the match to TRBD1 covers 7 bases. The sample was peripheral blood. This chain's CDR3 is CASSPPGQLYGYTF. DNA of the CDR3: TGTGCCAGCAGCCCACCGGGACAGCTCTATGGCTACACCTTC.